These 4 T cell receptor delta chains share one sample of origin, sequenced in a study of gamma-delta chains in newborns, infants, children. TCRdb made new clone calls on the reads using CATT. The data contain more than 9,000 delta-chain clones, 3.5% of them seen just once; the ten biggest clones take up about 8.1%. Source material: blood. Receptors were obtained from a child who was a newborn, infant or young child, either healthy, febrile or measles-vaccinated (not recorded which).

This clone is judged medium-sized. The chain carries TRDV1 and TRDJ1, with TRDD3 matching over 8 bases. V was clipped by 5 bases and J by 7 bases; unmatched bases: 12. Germline CDR1 reads TSWWSYY; CDR2 reads QGS. The CDR3 is 15 amino acids. The CDR3 protein is CALGNAGWGIGKLIF. In DNA, the CDR3 is TGTGCTCTTGGGAATGCTGGGTGGGGGATCGGTAAACTCATCTTT.

The chain recombines TRDV1 with TRDJ1, with D perhaps TRDD2 (6 bases). CDR1 and CDR2 from the germline V gene are TSWWSYY and QGS. The CDR3 extends over 13 amino acids. Deletions cut 4 bases from V and 3 bases from J, with 9 bases between. CDR3 region: CALGGASSDKLIF. The DNA for the CDR3 is TGTGCTCTTGGGGGCGCTTCCTCCGATAAACTCATCTTT.

This clone came up a few times. The chain uses TRDV1 and TRDJ1, with 9 positions matching TRDD3. Per germline, CDR1 TSWWSYY and CDR2 QGS. Germline trimming cut 5 bases from V and 2 bases from J; bases unmatched to any gene: 15. The CDR3 runs 18 residues. The CDR3 bases are TGTGCTCTTGGGTCCCTTCGGGCTTACTGGGGGAGTACCGATAAACTCATCTTT. It is translated as CALGSLRAYWGSTDKLIF.

This clone came up a few times. The genes are TRDV1 and TRDJ1, with 8 positions matching TRDD3. This CDR3 is built from 15 residues. With 0 bases clipped from V and 8 bases from J, the junction kept 8 bases outside the gene matches. Germline V lookup: CDR1 TSWWSYY, CDR2 QGS. The CDR3 sequence is CALGELIGGDIKLIF. In nucleotides, the CDR3 is TGTGCTCTTGGGGAACTGATCGGGGGGGATATAAAACTCATCTTT.